What follows are 32 T cell receptor beta chains derived from one specimen sequenced in a study of blood T cell repertoires in COVID-19. TCRdb's copy holds only in-frame clones and misses some; the assay was immunoSEQ multiplex PCR. The sample has over 100,000 clones; around 87% are singletons. Material: peripheral blood. The origin of the receptors is a man aged 50 to 60 with active COVID-19.

This sequence joins TRBV5-4 and TRBJ2-2; the match to TRBD2 covers 9 bases. V shed 5 bases, J shed 1 base, and the junction held 12 bases outside the gene matches. The germline gives CDR1 SGHNT, CDR2 YYREEE (reference sequence). This CDR3 is built from 18 residues. The CDR3 nucleotides read TGTGCCAGCAGGCTCCGAGGGAGCGGGGGGATGAACACCGGGGAGCTGTTTTTT. Encoded protein: CASRLRGSGGMNTGELFF. Variable domain in full (rest from reference TRBV5-4 and TRBJ2-2): ETGVTQSPTHLIKTRGQQVTLRCSSQSGHNTVSWYQQALGQGPQFIFQYYREEENGRGNFPPRFSGLQFPNYSSELNVNALELDDSALYLCASRLRGSGGMNTGELFFGEGSRLTVL.

The rearrangement uses TRBV10-3 and TRBJ2-1, with D perhaps matching TRBD1 (6 bases). CDR1 is ENHRY, CDR2 SYGVKD, per germline. This CDR3 has 15 residues. The V end lost 5 bases, the J end lost 0 bases, and 11 bases lay between the germline ends. The CDR3 DNA is TGTGCCATCAGTTGGACAGAGTCCTCCTACAATGAGCAGTTCTTC. As protein: CAISWTESSYNEQFF.

The chain combines TRBV10-3 with TRBJ2-1; 8 nucleotides agree with TRBD2. V lost 5 bases to trimming and J lost 2 bases; unmatched junction nucleotides: 5. The CDR3 is 15 amino acids. The V gene's germline CDR1 is ENHRY and CDR2 SYGVKD. The CDR3 loop reads CAISPGGATYNEQFF. CDR3 DNA sequence: TGTGCCATCAGTCCCGGGGGGGCCACCTACAATGAGCAGTTCTTC.

This chain connects TRBV7-2 to TRBJ2-7; 10 bases line up with TRBD2. The CDR3 is 14 amino acids. In germline, CDR1 is SGHTA, CDR2 FQGNSA. Trimming at V came to 5 bases and at J to 4 bases, leaving 5 bases not matched to a gene. The CDR3 protein is CASSQRGGRYEQYF. CDR3 in DNA: TGTGCCAGCAGCCAGCGGGGGGGCCGATACGAGCAGTACTTC.

V usage is TRBV3-1 (or the pseudogene TRBV3-2) and J usage is TRBJ1-3; perhaps TRBD1 as D (6 bases). CDR3 length equals 15 residues. CDR1 and CDR2 (germline): LGHDT, YNNKEL (reference sequence). V lost 0 bases and J lost 4, with 10 bases in between. CDR3 in amino acids: CASSQEWGPGNTIYF. Written as DNA, the CDR3 is TGTGCCAGCAGCCAAGAGTGGGGGCCAGGAAACACCATATATTTT.

A remark on this clone: An end of the junction differs from the germline gene, which may be a read error. The V gene is TRBV7-7, the J gene TRBJ2-5; the match to TRBD2 covers 9 bases. The germline V gene has CDR1 SSHAT and CDR2 FNYEAQ (reference sequence). This CDR3 contains 15 residues. The CDR3 region has the DNA TGTGCTAGCAGCTTTGGGCGGGGGGGCGGAGAGACCCAGTACTTC. It encodes CASSFGRGGGETQYF.

The chain has TRBV5-4 and TRBJ2-3; the match to TRBD2 covers 11 bases. V shed 0 bases and J 6 bases; nucleotides not matched to a gene: 3. The germline V gene encodes CDR1 SGHNT and CDR2 YYREEE (reference sequence). This CDR3 contains 15 residues. Written as DNA, the CDR3 is TGTGCCAGCAGCTTGGTGGCTAGCGGGGGGGATACGCAGTATTTT. Translating gives CASSLVASGGDTQYF.

The rearrangement uses TRBV18 and TRBJ1-2; 10 bases align to TRBD1. Germline V CDR1 and CDR2: KGHSH, LQKENI. This CDR3 region has 16 residues. J was trimmed by 7 bases and V by 3 bases; bases with no gene match: 11. CDR3 nucleotides: TGTGCCAGCTCACCCGAGACAGGGGGCTCTCTAGGTGGCTACACCTTC. Protein: CASSPETGGSLGGYTF.

A note on this clone: An end of the junction differs from the germline gene, which may be a read error. This chain connects TRBV12-3 or TRBV12-4 to TRBJ1-2; no clear D. This CDR3 is built from 13 residues. As DNA, the CDR3 is TGTGCCAGCAGTTTCGCCGCGACTGGCCTAATGGGCTTC. It specifies CASSFAATGLMGF.

V gene TRBV25-1 combines with J gene TRBJ1-1; 11 bases agree with TRBD1. V shed 6 bases and J 4 bases; nucleotides not matched to a gene: 10. The CDR3 length is 16 residues. Germline CDR1 is MGHDK and CDR2 is SYGVNS. The CDR3 DNA is TGTGCCAGCAGCCCCAGGGACAGGGGGGAGAGCACTGAAGCTTTCTTT. Translated, it gives CASSPRDRGESTEAFF.

This clone was observed once. The chain combines TRBV10-3 with TRBJ1-2; D unresolved. Germline lookup yields CDR1 ENHRY and CDR2 SYGVKD. The CDR3 is made up of 16 amino acids. V was clipped by 3 bases and J by 5 bases, with 19 bases between them. The CDR3 loop reads CAISDFREVSYYGYTF. CDR3 sequence (DNA): TGTGCCATCAGTGATTTCCGGGAGGTCTCCTATTATGGCTACACCTTC.

The chain is built from TRBV9 and TRBJ2-2; TRBD1 might be the D (6 bases). CDR1 and CDR2 (germline): SGDLS, YYNGEE. The CDR3 consists of 14 residues. The V and J ends lost 4 bases and 6 bases respectively, with 13 bases between them. CDR3 sequence: CASSPRTVAGELFF. The CDR3 DNA reads TGTGCCAGCAGCCCCCGGACAGTAGCCGGGGAGCTGTTTTTT. Combining the CDR3 with reference TRBV9 and TRBJ2-2 gives the whole variable domain DSGVTQTPKHLITATGQRVTLRCSPRSGDLSVYWYQQSLDQGLQFLIQYYNGEERAKGNILERFSAQQFPDLHSELNLSSLELGDSALYFCASSPRTVAGELFFGEGSRLTVL.

The chain carries TRBV19 and TRBJ2-3, with 8 bases lining up with TRBD2. The CDR3 loop spans 14 amino acids. J lost 2 bases, V lost 7 bases, and 5 bases had no gene match. CDR1 and CDR2 from the germline V gene are LNHDA and SQIVND (reference sequence). CDR3 nucleotides: TGTGCCAGTACGCGGGGGGCCTACACAGATACGCAGTATTTT. Encoded protein: CASTRGAYTDTQYF.

The genes are TRBV4-2 and TRBJ1-5; 9 bases agree with TRBD1. The CDR3 runs to 15 residues. The junction had 4 bases not matched to a gene; V was cut back by 0 bases and J by 7 bases. The germline V gene encodes CDR1 LGHNA and CDR2 YNFKEQ. The CDR3: CASSQEQGAWQPQHF. CDR3 in DNA: TGTGCCAGCAGCCAAGAACAGGGGGCTTGGCAGCCCCAGCATTTT.

The chain links TRBV3-1 (or the pseudogene TRBV3-2) to TRBJ1-4; D is undetermined. Trimming took 6 bases from V and 8 from J, leaving 16 bases between them. Germline CDR1 reads LGHDT; CDR2 reads YNNKEL (reference sequence). This CDR3 region has 14 residues. This CDR3 reads CASSFGEGHEKLFF. The CDR3 nucleotides read TGTGCCAGCAGTTTCGGAGAGGGTCACGAAAAACTGTTTTTT.

The rearrangement links TRBV14 to TRBJ2-5; the match to TRBD2 covers 8 bases. Germline CDR1 is SGHDN and CDR2 is FVKESK. The CDR3 contains 19 residues. V was clipped by 0 bases and J by 3 bases; unmatched bases: 15. The CDR3 sequence is CASSQERPSGPGTKETQYF. The DNA of the CDR3 is TGTGCCAGCAGCCAAGAAAGGCCTAGCGGGCCCGGTACAAAAGAGACCCAGTACTTC.

This sequence joins TRBV9 and TRBJ2-1; 8 nucleotides agree with TRBD2. Per the germline V gene, CDR1 is SGDLS and CDR2 is YYNGEE. There are 15 residues in the CDR3. V was pared by 3 bases and J by 5 bases, with 7 bases of the junction left unmatched. This chain's CDR3 is CASSGRGGLDNEQFF. The DNA of the CDR3 is TGTGCCAGCAGCGGACGGGGGGGCTTGGACAATGAGCAGTTCTTC.

This chain connects TRBV27 to TRBJ2-7, with D uncertain. The ends were cut back, 4 bases at V and 0 bases at J, with 4 bases in the middle. Germline CDR1 reads MNHEY; CDR2 reads SMNVEV (reference sequence). The CDR3 is 12 residues long. This CDR3 reads CASSSNSYEQYF. The CDR3 region has the DNA TGTGCCAGCAGTTCTAACTCCTACGAGCAGTACTTC.

The V and J genes are TRBV7-2 and TRBJ2-5; 10 bases are a match to TRBD2. CDR1 is SGHTA and CDR2 is FQGNSA in the germline V gene. The CDR3 is made up of 14 amino acids. The V and J ends lost 1 base and 4 bases, in that order; junction bases with no gene match: 0. Here the CDR3 DNA reads TGTGCCAGCAGCTTAGGACTAGCGGGAGAGACCCAGTACTTC. Translating gives CASSLGLAGETQYF.

This sequence joins TRBV27 and TRBJ1-1, with D perhaps matching TRBD1 (5 bases). Looked up from germline, CDR1 is MNHEY and CDR2 is SMNVEV (reference sequence). Trimming cost V 5 bases and J 4 bases, with 14 bases left between them. This CDR3 has 14 residues. In nucleotides, the CDR3 is TGTGCCAGCAGTGCGGGACGGGCGATCACTGAAGCTTTCTTT. Residues: CASSAGRAITEAFF.

The chain employs TRBV11-3 and TRBJ1-5, with TRBD1 matching over 9 bases. The CDR3 runs to 20 residues. CDR1 is SGHNT and CDR2 is YENEEA in the germline V gene. Losses at the gene ends were 0 bases for V and 0 bases for J; bases not matched to a gene: 12. The CDR3 DNA sequence: TGTGCCAGCAGCTTAGACGGGAGACAGGGGGGATCTTATAGCAATCAGCCCCAGCATTTT. Protein: CASSLDGRQGGSYSNQPQHF.

In its sample, this clone was seen once. DNA of the CDR3: TGTGCCAGCAGCTCGGGGACAGGCTACACGAACACCGGGGAGCTGTTTTTT. Its protein is CASSSGTGYTNTGELFF. V gene TRBV11-2 combines with J gene TRBJ2-2; 8 nucleotides line up with TRBD1. The V gene's germline CDR1 is SGHAT and CDR2 FQNNGV. V shed 4 bases and J 0 bases; nucleotides not matched to a gene: 7. The CDR3 has 17 residues.

The table lists this clone with a count of one. The chain combines TRBV30 with TRBJ1-6, with a possible D match to TRBD1 (6 bases). Per germline, CDR1 GTSNPN and CDR2 SVGIG (reference sequence). V was cut by 5 bases and J by 7 bases, with 12 bases left in between. The CDR3 contains 13 residues. The CDR3 reads CAWGGQSNSPLHF. CDR3 DNA: TGTGCCTGGGGAGGACAGTCGAATTCACCCCTCCACTTT.

The chain has TRBV9 and TRBJ2-2; 9 positions agree with TRBD1. The V segment lost 4 bases and the J segment 0 bases; nucleotides outside the gene matches: 1. The CDR3 loop spans 15 amino acids. Germline loops: CDR1 SGDLS, CDR2 YYNGEE. CDR3 nucleotides: TGTGCCAGCAGCTGGACAGGGGCGAACACCGGGGAGCTGTTTTTT. It yields the protein CASSWTGANTGELFF.

On this clone: The DNA is omitted, as the CDR3 cannot be located on it reliably, and the CDR3 follows TCRdb's listing. The V call is TRBV27, the J call TRBJ2-6; TRBD2 is the table's D call and was not checked against the DNA. Looked up from germline, CDR1 is MNHEY and CDR2 is SMNVEV (reference sequence). The CDR3 is made up of 13 amino acids, end residues included. CDR3 protein: CASQTFGANVLTF.

The chain is built from TRBV3-1 (or the pseudogene TRBV3-2) and TRBJ1-5; D possibly corresponds to TRBD1 (6 bases). The CDR3 extends over 15 amino acids. Trimming took 0 bases from V and 5 from J, leaving 11 bases between them. Germline CDR1 is LGHDT and CDR2 is YNNKEL (reference sequence). CDR3 region: CASSQDLGAHQPQHF. The CDR3 DNA reads as TGTGCCAGCAGCCAAGATTTGGGGGCTCATCAGCCCCAGCATTTT.

The rearrangement links TRBV20-1 to TRBJ2-5; 7 bases align to TRBD2. The V segment lost 3 bases and the J segment 0 bases; nucleotides outside the gene matches: 10. CDR3 length: 16 amino acids. Germline-derived CDR1 and CDR2 are DFQATT and SNEGSKA (reference sequence). The CDR3 nucleotides are TGCAGTGCTAGTCAGGTTCGGGGGGACTACCAAGAGACCCAGTACTTC. Translated: CSASQVRGDYQETQYF.

DNA of the CDR3: TGTGCCAGCAGCCCTGAAGCGGGGGGGCTGAGTGAGCAGTTCTTC. Translating it yields CASSPEAGGLSEQFF. The chain combines TRBV2 with TRBJ2-1, with 10 bases matching TRBD2. The CDR3 sequence is 15 residues long. Germline CDR1 is SNHLY and CDR2 is FYNNEI. With 6 bases clipped from V and 9 bases from J, the junction kept 11 bases outside the gene matches.

This chain uses TRBV5-6 with TRBJ2-1, with D perhaps matching TRBD1 (5 bases). The CDR3 has 17 residues. Trimming left V 4 bases short and J 2 bases short, with 19 bases between. Germline V gene lookup returns CDR1 SGHDT and CDR2 YYEEEE. CDR3 residues: CASSVSQGNRAYNEQFF. As DNA, the CDR3 is TGTGCCAGCAGCGTGAGCCAGGGAAACAGAGCCTACAATGAGCAGTTCTTC.

V and J are TRBV6-4 and TRBJ2-3, with 12 bases aligning to TRBD2. The V and J ends lost 4 bases and 7 bases, in that order; junction bases with no gene match: 3. This CDR3 is 14 amino acids long. The germline gives CDR1 MRHNA, CDR2 SNTAGT. Here the CDR3 reads CASSGLAGANTQYF. Here the CDR3 DNA reads TGTGCCAGCAGTGGACTAGCGGGGGCTAATACGCAGTATTTT.

The V and J genes are TRBV23-1 and TRBJ2-2, with D perhaps TRBD2 (6 bases). TRBV23-1 is annotated as an ORF whose role is uncertain. Between the trimmed V and J ends, which lost 2 bases and 10 bases, there was a span of 17 bases. This CDR3 has 15 amino acids. This CDR3 reads CASSQPKSAGSELFF. CDR3 sequence (DNA): TGCGCCAGCAGTCAACCGAAGTCTGCGGGATCGGAGCTGTTTTTT.

This chain uses TRBV27 with TRBJ2-1, with D possibly TRBD1 on 6 matching bases. Germline V gene sequence: CDR1 MNHEY, CDR2 SMNVEV (reference sequence). This CDR3 has 17 amino acids. V was shortened by 0 bases and J by 10 bases, with 22 bases between the two germline ends. For the CDR3, the DNA is TGTGCCAGCAGTTTATCCACAGGGACAACCCACTTGGGGGAGCAGTTCTTC. It specifies CASSLSTGTTHLGEQFF.